This TCR beta chain was profiled in a study of vaccination and CD4 T cells after COVID-19. Study-level information: Six men and four women formed the convalescents, two being Hispanic.

There are 17 residues in the CDR3. V lost 5 bases, J lost 0 bases, and 10 bases stayed unmatched. The V gene's germline CDR1 is MNHEY and CDR2 SMNVEV (reference sequence). As to time point: late sampling 161 to 241 days after vaccination in three convalescent patients. Treatment described: approximately 11-day PBMC culture with coronavirus spike peptide pools or control peptides (ViraFEST assay). First, ViraFEST expanded antigen-specific T cells with peptide pools, and next it sequenced the TCRs. In regard to this clonotype: Its matching antigen is unknown.

Once obtained from cultured CD4+ T cells, the DNA was sequenced using the Oncomine TCR Beta short-read assay. The genomic DNA was obtained from cultured CD4+ T cells by extraction with the QIAamp micro DNA kit. TCRdb independently ran MiXCR on the PCR reads; one entry per CDR3 protein. In the table there are 20,000 to 25,000 distinct CDR3 sequences, under 40% of which are singletons. J is TRBJ1-5 and V is TRBV27, with 7 bases identical to TRBD1. Here the sequenced sample was CD4+ T cells from blood, cultured in vitro, taken about 7 months after SARS-CoV-2 vaccination. This receptor was taken from a human donor who had recovered from COVID-19. The CDR3, as DNA: TGTGCCAGCAGTCCATCGCGGGACAGCCATAGCAATCAGCCCCAGCATTTT. Residues: CASSPSRDSHSNQPQHF.